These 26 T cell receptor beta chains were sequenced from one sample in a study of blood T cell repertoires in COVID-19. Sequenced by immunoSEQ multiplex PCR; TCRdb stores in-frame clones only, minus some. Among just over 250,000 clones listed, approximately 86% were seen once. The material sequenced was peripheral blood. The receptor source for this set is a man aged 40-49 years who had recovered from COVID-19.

This CDR3 is CASSQDNRVLIYGYTF. The CDR3 region has the DNA TGCGCCAGCAGCCAAGACAACAGGGTCCTTATCTATGGCTACACCTTC. The chain joins TRBV4-3 to TRBJ1-2; D may be TRBD1 (6 bases). The CDR3 has 16 residues. CDR1 is LGHNA and CDR2 is YSLEER in the germline V gene. Trimming removed 0 bases from V and 4 bases from J, with 15 bases in between.

The CDR3 region is CASSESSGTDTQYF. Here the CDR3 DNA reads TGCGCCAGCAGTGAGTCGTCAGGCACAGATACGCAGTATTTT. The chain couples TRBV10-1 to TRBJ2-3, with D unresolved. Germline V gives CDR1 WNHNN, CDR2 SYGVQD (reference sequence). Trimming removed 0 bases from V and 1 base from J, with 5 bases in between. This CDR3 spans 14 amino acids.

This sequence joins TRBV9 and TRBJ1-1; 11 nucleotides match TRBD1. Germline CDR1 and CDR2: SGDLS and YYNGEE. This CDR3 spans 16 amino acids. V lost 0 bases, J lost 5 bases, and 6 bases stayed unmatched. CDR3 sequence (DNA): TGTGCCAGCAGCGTAGCGAGGACAGGGGGCCAGACTGAAGCTTTCTTT. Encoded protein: CASSVARTGGQTEAFF.

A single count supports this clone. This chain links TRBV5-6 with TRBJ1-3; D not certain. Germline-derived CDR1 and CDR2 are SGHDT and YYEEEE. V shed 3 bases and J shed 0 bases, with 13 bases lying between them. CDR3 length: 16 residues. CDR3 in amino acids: CASSWQTIHSGNTIYF. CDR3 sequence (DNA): TGTGCCAGCAGCTGGCAGACAATTCACTCTGGAAACACCATATATTTT.

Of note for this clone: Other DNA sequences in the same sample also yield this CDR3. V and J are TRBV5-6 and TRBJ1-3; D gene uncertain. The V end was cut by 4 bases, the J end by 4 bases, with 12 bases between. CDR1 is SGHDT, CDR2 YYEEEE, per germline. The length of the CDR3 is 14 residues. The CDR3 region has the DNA TGTGCCAGCAGCCCGAGAGGGCCCGGAAACACCATATATTTT. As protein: CASSPRGPGNTIYF. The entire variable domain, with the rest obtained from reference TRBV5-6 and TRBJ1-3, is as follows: DAGVTQSPTHLIKTRGQQVTLRCSPKSGHDTVSWYQQALGQGPQFIFQYYEEEERQRGNFPDRFSGHQFPNYSSELNVNALLLGDSALYLCASSPRGPGNTIYFGEGSWLTVV.

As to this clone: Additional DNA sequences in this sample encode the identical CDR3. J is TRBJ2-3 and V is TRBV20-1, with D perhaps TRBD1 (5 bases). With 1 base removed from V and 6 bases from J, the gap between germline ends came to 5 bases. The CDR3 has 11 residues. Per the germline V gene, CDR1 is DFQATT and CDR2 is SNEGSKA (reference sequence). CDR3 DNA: TGCAGTGCTAGAGCAGGGGATACGCAGTATTTT. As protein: CSARAGDTQYF.

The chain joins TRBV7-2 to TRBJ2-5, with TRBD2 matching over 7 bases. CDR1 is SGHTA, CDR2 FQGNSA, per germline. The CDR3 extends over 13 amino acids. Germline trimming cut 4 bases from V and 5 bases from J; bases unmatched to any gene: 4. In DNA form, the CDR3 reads TGTGCCAGCAGCTCGGGGGGTTGGGAGACCCAGTACTTC. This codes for CASSSGGWETQYF. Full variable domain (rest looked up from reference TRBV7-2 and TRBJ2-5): GAGVSQSPSNKVTEKGKDVELRCDPISGHTALYWYRQSLGQGLEFLIYFQGNSAPDKSGLPSDRFSAERTGGSVSTLTIQRTQQEDSAVYLCASSSGGWETQYFGPGTRLLVL.

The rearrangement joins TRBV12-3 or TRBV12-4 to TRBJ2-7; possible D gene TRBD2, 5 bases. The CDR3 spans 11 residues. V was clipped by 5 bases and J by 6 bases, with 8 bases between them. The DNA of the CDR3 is TGTGCCAGCAGTCAGGCGGGCGAGCAGTACTTC. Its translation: CASSQAGEQYF.

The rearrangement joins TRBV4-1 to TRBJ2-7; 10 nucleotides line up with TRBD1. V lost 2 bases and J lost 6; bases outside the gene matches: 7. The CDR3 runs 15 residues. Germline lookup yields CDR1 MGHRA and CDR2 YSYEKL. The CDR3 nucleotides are TGCGCCAGCAGCCAAACTGTGGGACAGGGGCGCGAGCAGTACTTC. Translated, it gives CASSQTVGQGREQYF.

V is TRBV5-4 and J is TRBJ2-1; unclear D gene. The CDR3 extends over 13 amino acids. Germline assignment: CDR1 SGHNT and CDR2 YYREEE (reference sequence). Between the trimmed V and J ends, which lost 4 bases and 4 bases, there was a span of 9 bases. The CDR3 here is CASSLSVYNEQFF. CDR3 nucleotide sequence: TGTGCCAGCAGCCTATCGGTGTACAATGAGCAGTTCTTC.

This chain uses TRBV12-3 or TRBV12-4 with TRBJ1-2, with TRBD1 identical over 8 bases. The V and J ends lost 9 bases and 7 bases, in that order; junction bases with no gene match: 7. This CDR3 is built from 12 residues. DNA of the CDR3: TGTGCCAGTACGGGAGACAGGGGTGGCTACACCTTC. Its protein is CASTGDRGGYTF.

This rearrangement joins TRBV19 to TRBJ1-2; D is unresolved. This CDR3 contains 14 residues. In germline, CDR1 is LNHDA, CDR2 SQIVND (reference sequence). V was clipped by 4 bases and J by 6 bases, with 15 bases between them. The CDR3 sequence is CASSTPSYSDGYTF. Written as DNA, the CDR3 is TGTGCCAGTAGTACCCCCTCCTATTCCGATGGCTACACCTTC.

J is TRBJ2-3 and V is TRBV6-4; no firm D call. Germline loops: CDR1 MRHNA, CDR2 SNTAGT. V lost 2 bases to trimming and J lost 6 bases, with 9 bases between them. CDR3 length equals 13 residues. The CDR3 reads CASSDGEADTQYF. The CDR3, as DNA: TGTGCCAGCAGTGACGGTGAAGCGGATACGCAGTATTTT.

The CDR3 DNA reads as TGTGCCAGCAGTTCCACCGGGCAGGGGGCGCTTCGTGGCTACACCTTC. It is translated as CASSSTGQGALRGYTF. This chain links TRBV6-6 with TRBJ1-2; 8 nucleotides agree with TRBD1. Per germline, CDR1 MNHNY and CDR2 SVGAGI (reference sequence). The V gene end was trimmed by 4 bases and the J gene end by 7 bases; junction bases not matched to a gene: 14. The CDR3 runs 16 residues.

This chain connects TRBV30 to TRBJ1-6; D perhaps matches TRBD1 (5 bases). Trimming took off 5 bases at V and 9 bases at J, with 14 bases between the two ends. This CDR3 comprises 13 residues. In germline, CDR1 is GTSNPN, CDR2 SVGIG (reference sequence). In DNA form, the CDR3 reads TGTGCCTGGGACCAGGGTCCGGGTTCACCCCTCCACTTT. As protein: CAWDQGPGSPLHF.

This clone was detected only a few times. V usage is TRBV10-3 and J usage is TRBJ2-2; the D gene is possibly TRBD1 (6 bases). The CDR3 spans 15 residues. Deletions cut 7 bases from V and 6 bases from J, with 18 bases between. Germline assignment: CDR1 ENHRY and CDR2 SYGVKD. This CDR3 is CAINGQGKEAGELFF. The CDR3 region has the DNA TGTGCCATCAACGGGCAGGGGAAAGAGGCCGGGGAGCTGTTTTTT.

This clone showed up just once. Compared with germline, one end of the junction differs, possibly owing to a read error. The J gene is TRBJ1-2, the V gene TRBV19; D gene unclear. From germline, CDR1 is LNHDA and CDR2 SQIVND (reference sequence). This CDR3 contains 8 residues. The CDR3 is CASSSPSF. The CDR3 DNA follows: TGTGCCAGTAGTTCCCCTTCCTTC.

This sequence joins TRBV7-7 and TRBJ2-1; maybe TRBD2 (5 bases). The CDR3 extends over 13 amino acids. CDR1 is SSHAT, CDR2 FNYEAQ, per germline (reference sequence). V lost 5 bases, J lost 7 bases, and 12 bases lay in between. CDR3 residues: CASSPQPGNEQFF. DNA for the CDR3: TGTGCCAGCAGCCCCCAGCCGGGGAATGAGCAGTTCTTC.

CDR3 nucleotide sequence: TGTGCCACCAGAATAAAGGGACAGCCTCCCCTCGGGCCGGTCTTGAATGAGCAGTTCTTC. It is translated as CATRIKGQPPLGPVLNEQFF. The V and J genes are TRBV24-1 and TRBJ2-1, with 7 nucleotides matching TRBD1. Losses at the gene ends were 7 bases for V and 7 bases for J; bases not matched to a gene: 27. The CDR3 covers 20 residues. Germline values: CDR1 KGHDR, CDR2 SFDVKD.

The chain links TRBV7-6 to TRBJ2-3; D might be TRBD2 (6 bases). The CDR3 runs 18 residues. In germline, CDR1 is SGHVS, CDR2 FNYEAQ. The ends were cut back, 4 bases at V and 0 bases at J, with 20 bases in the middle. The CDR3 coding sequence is TGTGCCAGCAGCTCCAGGGTTCCAAGTGGGACTAGCACAGATACGCAGTATTTT. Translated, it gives CASSSRVPSGTSTDTQYF.

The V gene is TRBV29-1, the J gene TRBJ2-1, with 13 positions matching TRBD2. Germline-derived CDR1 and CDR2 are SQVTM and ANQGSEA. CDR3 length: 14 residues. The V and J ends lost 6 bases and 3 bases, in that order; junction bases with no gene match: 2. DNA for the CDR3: TGCAGCGTCAGACTAGCGGGGGGCTACAATGAGCAGTTCTTC. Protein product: CSVRLAGGYNEQFF.

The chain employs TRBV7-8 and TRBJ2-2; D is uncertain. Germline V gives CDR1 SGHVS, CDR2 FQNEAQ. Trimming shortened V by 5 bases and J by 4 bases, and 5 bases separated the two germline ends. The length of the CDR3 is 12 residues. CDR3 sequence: CASSPSTGELFF. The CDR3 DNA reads TGTGCCAGCAGCCCATCCACCGGGGAGCTGTTTTTT. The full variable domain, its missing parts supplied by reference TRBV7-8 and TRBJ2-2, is GAGVSQSPRYKVAKRGQDVALRCDPISGHVSLFWYQQALGQGPEFLTYFQNEAQLDKSGLPSDRFFAERPEGSVSTLKIQRTQQEDSAVYLCASSPSTGELFFGEGSRLTVL.

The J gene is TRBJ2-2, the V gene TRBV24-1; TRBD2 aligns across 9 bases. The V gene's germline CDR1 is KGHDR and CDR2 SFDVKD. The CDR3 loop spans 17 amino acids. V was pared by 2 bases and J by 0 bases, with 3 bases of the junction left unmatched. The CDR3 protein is CATSDSLAGPNTGELFF. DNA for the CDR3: TGTGCCACCAGTGATTCCCTAGCGGGGCCGAACACCGGGGAGCTGTTTTTT.

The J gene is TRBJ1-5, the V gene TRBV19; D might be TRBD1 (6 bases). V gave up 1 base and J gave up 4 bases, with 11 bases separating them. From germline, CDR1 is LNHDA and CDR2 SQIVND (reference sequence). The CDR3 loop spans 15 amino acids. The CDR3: CASSIGWQGNQPQHF. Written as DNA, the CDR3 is TGTGCCAGTAGTATAGGGTGGCAGGGGAATCAGCCCCAGCATTTT.

This chain's CDR3 is CASSETGLAGARPFEQYF. The CDR3, as DNA: TGTGCCAGCAGTGAAACGGGACTAGCGGGGGCACGACCCTTCGAGCAGTACTTC. V usage is TRBV6-1 and J usage is TRBJ2-7, with TRBD2 matching over 14 bases. This CDR3 spans 18 amino acids. The junction had 12 bases not matched to a gene; V was cut back by 2 bases and J by 6 bases. Germline CDR1 reads MNHNS; CDR2 reads SASEGT.

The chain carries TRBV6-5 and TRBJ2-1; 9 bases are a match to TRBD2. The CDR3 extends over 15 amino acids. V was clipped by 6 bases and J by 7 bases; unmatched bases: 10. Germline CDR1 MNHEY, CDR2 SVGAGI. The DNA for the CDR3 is TGTGCCAGCAGCCTTAGCGGGAGAAGTGGGAATGAGCAGTTCTTC. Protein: CASSLSGRSGNEQFF.